These T cell receptor beta chains were read from a single sample in a study of cytomegalovirus exposure and HLA in healthy donors. Only in-frame clones appear in the TCRdb table, and some are missing; sequencing was by immunoSEQ multiplex PCR. Here the sample spans roughly 80,000 clones, over 60% being singletons. The sample comprised PBMCs. These receptors all come from a male donor in good health and CMV-seropositive. Both conserved end residues are part of each CDR3.

V	CDR3
TRBV5-4	CASSRGTNEKLFF
TRBV7-2	CASSLPRGPQSPLHF
TRBV10-3	CAISFGSGNSPLHF
TRBV5-1	CASSFGQNHLTDTQYF
TRBV6-6	CASSYERARSEQFF
TRBV5-4	CASSLRGTEAFF
TRBV5-6	CASSPPGGARDNYGYTF
TRBV7-6	CASSPTRQVEETQYF
TRBV6-6	CASTSTGTTEAFF
TRBV5-1	CASSLGRGKGYEQYF
TRBV29-1	CSVDQGRGQPQHF
TRBV5-4	CASSSDTEETQYF
TRBV7-7	CASSLRGQGTQYF
TRBV6-5	CASSYSPVRDGYTF
TRBV30	CARGSSGAYEQYF
TRBV6-4	CASCVGLQPLVPSQPQHF
TRBV19	CASSSVPNEQFF
TRBV6-1	CASSERVGDSWGNSPLHF
TRBV7-2	CASSYTFDSSTDTQYF
TRBV4-1	CASSPHASGSYNEQFF
TRBV5-4	CASSPIYSGQGYTEAFF
TRBV5-4	CASSPPGQKTTDTQYF
TRBV27	CASSWKAGPQYF
TRBV9	CASSVDRDTEAFF
TRBV4-1	CASSQDPPREANEKLFF
TRBV19	CASTLTGGRLGTEAFF
TRBV10-2	CASSESGGPGQPQHF
TRBV2	CASSEMGGETQYF
TRBV7-2	CASSFRSFTDTQYF
TRBV7-8	CASSLTGASKAEQYF
TRBV30	CAWADGDHEKLFF
TRBV5-4	CASRSTGTGDSPLHF
TRBV5-1	CASSLQTTNTEAFF
TRBV11-2	CASSLVASGNSYEQYF
TRBV5-1	CASSSVGESTDTQYF
TRBV30	CAWSVGTGPYEQYF
TRBV27	CASSDSDILFTGELFF
TRBV11-2	CASLGQGASYGYTF
TRBV4-2	CASSHVVTGGPNEKLFF
TRBV7-9	CASSPGLAADTQYF
TRBV25-1	CASSAGYNEQFF
TRBV6-5	CASSYRWQGADTQYF
TRBV4-1	CASSQAIRDREYNSPLHF
TRBV11-3	CASSPNTASRAFF